The 23 T cell receptor beta chains presented below share a single source sample, sequenced in a study of blood T cell repertoires in COVID-19. Using immunoSEQ multiplex PCR, the repertoire was profiled, and TCRdb retains in-frame clones only, with some absent. The sample has over 200,000 clones, 70% to 90% seen once. The sequenced sample was peripheral blood. These receptor sequences come from a woman aged 30 to 39 who had recovered from COVID-19.

The J gene is TRBJ2-3, the V gene TRBV9; D may be TRBD2 (5 bases). The V end lost 0 bases, the J end lost 3 bases, and 17 bases lay between the germline ends. The V gene's germline CDR1 is SGDLS and CDR2 YYNGEE. The CDR3 has 17 residues. CDR3 in amino acids: CASSVEGSALATDTQYF. As DNA, the CDR3 is TGTGCCAGCAGCGTAGAGGGCTCGGCTCTAGCAACAGATACGCAGTATTTT. Together with reference TRBV9 and TRBJ2-3, the CDR3 gives the full variable domain: DSGVTQTPKHLITATGQRVTLRCSPRSGDLSVYWYQQSLDQGLQFLIQYYNGEERAKGNILERFSAQQFPDLHSELNLSSLELGDSALYFCASSVEGSALATDTQYFGPGTRLTVL.

The rearrangement uses TRBV7-9 and TRBJ2-3, with 8 bases identical to TRBD2. Trimming took 4 bases from V and 0 from J; bases not matched to a gene: 3. This CDR3 contains 15 residues. CDR1 SEHNR and CDR2 FQNEAQ come from the germline V gene (reference sequence). The CDR3 loop is CASSSGTRSTDTQYF. CDR3 nucleotide sequence: TGTGCCAGCAGCTCCGGGACTAGGAGCACAGATACGCAGTATTTT. Full variable domain (missing parts from reference TRBV7-9 and TRBJ2-3): DTGVSQNPRHKITKRGQNVTFRCDPISEHNRLYWYRQTLGQGPEFLTYFQNEAQLEKSRLLSDRFSAERPKGSFSTLEIQRTEQGDSAMYLCASSSGTRSTDTQYFGPGTRLTVL.

This CDR3 reads CASSFISGGATDTQYF. CDR3 DNA sequence: TGTGCCAGCAGCTTCATTAGCGGGGGGGCTACAGATACGCAGTATTTT. This chain connects TRBV7-9 to TRBJ2-3; 11 bases align to TRBD2. CDR3 size: 16 residues. Germline V lookup: CDR1 SEHNR, CDR2 FQNEAQ (reference sequence). V lost 3 bases to trimming and J lost 3 bases; unmatched junction nucleotides: 5.

This sequence joins TRBV28 and TRBJ1-2; D is unresolved. CDR1 and CDR2 from the germline V gene are MDHEN and SYDVKM. V was cut by 2 bases and J by 1 base, with 5 bases left in between. CDR3 size: 13 residues. CDR3 sequence (DNA): TGTGCCAGCAGTTTACAGTTTAACTATGGCTACACCTTC. This gives the protein CASSLQFNYGYTF.

This chain uses TRBV5-4 with TRBJ2-7; tentative D call: TRBD1 (5 bases). The germline V gene encodes CDR1 SGHNT and CDR2 YYREEE (reference sequence). Trimming left V 1 base short and J 2 bases short, with 13 bases between. The CDR3 length is 15 residues. The CDR3 sequence: CASSLKGVTTYEQYF. CDR3 DNA: TGTGCCAGCAGCTTGAAAGGGGTCACCACCTACGAGCAGTACTTC. The full variable domain, completed using reference TRBV5-4 and TRBJ2-7, is ETGVTQSPTHLIKTRGQQVTLRCSSQSGHNTVSWYQQALGQGPQFIFQYYREEENGRGNFPPRFSGLQFPNYSSELNVNALELDDSALYLCASSLKGVTTYEQYFGPGTRLTVT.

This chain uses TRBV3-1 (or the pseudogene TRBV3-2) with TRBJ1-2, with no clear D. The CDR3 covers 14 residues. V was shortened by 7 bases and J by 8 bases, with 20 bases between the two germline ends. CDR1 is LGHDT, CDR2 YNNKEL, per germline (reference sequence). For the CDR3, the DNA is TGTGCCAGCACTCAAAGCGAGAGTTTCCCCGGCTACACCTTC. Its translation: CASTQSESFPGYTF.

This chain links TRBV6-5 with TRBJ2-5; D is perhaps TRBD2 (5 bases). The V and J ends lost 1 base and 1 base respectively, with 7 bases between them. CDR3 length: 14 residues. Germline V CDR1 and CDR2: MNHEY, SVGAGI. CDR3 DNA sequence: TGTGCCAGCAGTTACTTCCGGGGCCAAGAGACCCAGTACTTC. Protein: CASSYFRGQETQYF.

The chain links TRBV30 to TRBJ1-6, with D unresolved. V was cut by 0 bases and J by 7 bases, with 13 bases left in between. Per germline, CDR1 GTSNPN and CDR2 SVGIG (reference sequence). This CDR3 contains 15 residues. The CDR3 DNA is TGTGCCTGGAGTGTACGGGGTACCGCGAATTCACCCCTCCACTTT. Its translation: CAWSVRGTANSPLHF.

The chain recombines TRBV9 with TRBJ1-2; 9 bases map to TRBD1. The CDR3 covers 17 residues. V was clipped by 0 bases and J by 2 bases; unmatched bases: 8. CDR1 and CDR2 from the germline V gene are SGDLS and YYNGEE. The DNA for the CDR3 is TGTGCCAGCAGCGTAGCTGACAGGGGGACTCCAAACTATGGCTACACCTTC. This translates into CASSVADRGTPNYGYTF.

J is TRBJ1-1 and V is TRBV9; 7 bases line up with TRBD1. After removal of 4 bases from V and 5 bases from J, the junction contained 8 bases not matched to a gene. The CDR3 is 14 amino acids. Germline V gene data show CDR1 as SGDLS and CDR2 as YYNGEE. CDR3 protein: CASSPISGGTEAFF. The DNA of the CDR3 is TGTGCCAGCAGCCCTATTTCAGGGGGGACTGAAGCTTTCTTT. The entire variable domain, with the rest obtained from reference TRBV9 and TRBJ1-1, is as follows: DSGVTQTPKHLITATGQRVTLRCSPRSGDLSVYWYQQSLDQGLQFLIQYYNGEERAKGNILERFSAQQFPDLHSELNLSSLELGDSALYFCASSPISGGTEAFFGQGTRLTVV.

The rearrangement joins TRBV7-9 to TRBJ2-7; 8 positions match TRBD2. The CDR3 loop spans 17 amino acids. Germline V gene data show CDR1 as SEHNR and CDR2 as FQNEAQ (reference sequence). The V gene end was trimmed by 0 bases and the J gene end by 4 bases; junction bases not matched to a gene: 11. The CDR3 spells CASSLAPRGTSGYEQYF. DNA of the CDR3: TGTGCCAGCAGCTTAGCCCCTAGAGGGACTAGTGGGTACGAGCAGTACTTC.

CDR3 residues: CASSVGRDFYNEQFF. As DNA, the CDR3 is TGTGCCAGCAGCGTAGGCCGGGACTTCTACAATGAGCAGTTCTTC. V gene TRBV9 combines with J gene TRBJ2-1; tentative D call: TRBD2 (6 bases). The germline V gene has CDR1 SGDLS and CDR2 YYNGEE. Trimming shortened V by 0 bases and J by 3 bases, and 10 bases separated the two germline ends. This CDR3 comprises 15 residues.

This clone was seen only once. The V and J genes are TRBV13 and TRBJ1-6; a weak D match, TRBD1 (6 bases). The CDR3 has 18 residues. Between the trimmed V and J ends, which lost 0 bases and 0 bases, there was a span of 12 bases. From germline, CDR1 is PRHDT and CDR2 FYEKMQ (reference sequence). The CDR3 protein is CASSLGGGKSSYNSPLHF. CDR3 DNA sequence: TGTGCCAGCAGCTTAGGAGGGGGAAAAAGCTCCTATAATTCACCCCTCCACTTT.

The chain recombines TRBV9 with TRBJ2-3; TRBD2 is a possible D gene (6 bases). The CDR3 spans 20 residues. Trimming removed 0 bases at V and 1 base at J, with 24 bases between. The germline CDR1 and CDR2 sequences are SGDLS and YYNGEE. The CDR3 sequence: CASSVEGAFGGRIRTDTQYF. CDR3 nucleotides: TGTGCCAGCAGCGTAGAAGGGGCATTCGGGGGACGAATTCGCACAGATACGCAGTATTTT.

The chain employs TRBV5-6 and TRBJ1-6; 9 bases are shared with TRBD1. Trimming removed 3 bases from V and 6 bases from J; junction bases left unmatched: 4. Germline CDR1 is SGHDT and CDR2 is YYEEEE. The CDR3 sequence is 15 residues long. CDR3 amino acids: CASSSDRGFNSPLHF. In DNA, the CDR3 is TGTGCCAGCAGCTCGGACAGGGGATTTAATTCACCCCTCCACTTT.

The V gene is TRBV18, the J gene TRBJ2-2, with 11 bases aligning to TRBD2. Germline CDR1 reads KGHSH; CDR2 reads LQKENI. V lost 2 bases, J lost 0 bases, and 5 bases stayed unmatched. The CDR3 consists of 18 residues. CDR3 nucleotides: TGTGCCAGCTCACCAAAAAGACTAGCGGGGACGAACACCGGGGAGCTGTTTTTT. It yields the protein CASSPKRLAGTNTGELFF.

This clone was counted at least ten times. The V gene is TRBV14, the J gene TRBJ1-2; tentatively, D is TRBD1 (5 bases). V lost 1 base, J lost 4 bases, and 25 bases lay in between. CDR1 is SGHDN and CDR2 is FVKESK in the germline V gene. The length of the CDR3 is 19 residues. CDR3 protein: CASSQAQTFGGKVGYGYTF. CDR3 bases: TGTGCCAGCAGCCAAGCGCAAACCTTTGGGGGGAAGGTCGGCTATGGCTACACCTTC.

J is TRBJ1-4 and V is TRBV27, with D perhaps TRBD1 (6 bases). Per germline, CDR1 MNHEY and CDR2 SMNVEV (reference sequence). This CDR3 has 15 residues. Trimming left V 5 bases short and J 8 bases short, with 18 bases between. The CDR3 loop reads CASSPSADSPEKLFF. In nucleotides, the CDR3 is TGTGCCAGCAGTCCTTCCGCGGACAGTCCGGAAAAACTGTTTTTT.

This chain uses TRBV5-1 with TRBJ2-7; maybe TRBD1 (6 bases). CDR3 size: 14 residues. The V and J ends lost 5 bases and 5 bases respectively, with 17 bases between them. The germline V gene has CDR1 SGHRS and CDR2 YFSETQ. The CDR3 here is CASRDGQWGDEQYF. The CDR3 DNA follows: TGCGCCAGCAGAGATGGACAGTGGGGAGACGAGCAGTACTTC.

This sequence joins TRBV13 and TRBJ2-7, with 12 bases lining up with TRBD1. CDR1 and CDR2 (germline): PRHDT, FYEKMQ (reference sequence). The CDR3 has 15 residues. Unmatched junction bases numbered 6, after V lost 4 bases and J lost 5 bases. DNA of the CDR3: TGTGCCAGCAGCTACCGGGACAGGGGGCAGGACGAGCAGTACTTC. Translated: CASSYRDRGQDEQYF.

The chain links TRBV3-1 (or the pseudogene TRBV3-2) to TRBJ1-2, with D tentatively TRBD1 (5 bases). Germline CDR1 and CDR2: LGHDT and YNNKEL (reference sequence). Trimming removed 3 bases at V and 6 bases at J, with 11 bases between. The CDR3 has 13 residues. This chain's CDR3 is CASSQEGKDGYTF. Here the CDR3 DNA reads TGTGCCAGCAGCCAGGAGGGGAAGGATGGCTACACCTTC.

DNA for the CDR3: TGTGCCAGCAGCCAAGACCTAGCGGGGGGGATCTACAATGAGCAGTTCTTC. Encoded protein: CASSQDLAGGIYNEQFF. This sequence joins TRBV4-2 and TRBJ2-1, with 12 bases lining up with TRBD2. With V trimmed by 0 bases and J by 3 bases, 3 bases remained unmatched. The germline gives CDR1 LGHNA, CDR2 YNFKEQ. This CDR3 comprises 17 residues.

The rearrangement uses TRBV19 and TRBJ1-2, with 7 bases aligning to TRBD1. CDR1 LNHDA and CDR2 SQIVND come from the germline V gene (reference sequence). J lost 4 bases, V lost 6 bases, and 5 bases had no gene match. This CDR3 comprises 13 residues. CDR3 amino acids: CASRTGLGYGYTF. CDR3 sequence (DNA): TGTGCCAGTAGGACAGGGCTCGGCTATGGCTACACCTTC.